Below, 21 T cell receptor beta chains from the same sample are listed, as sequenced in a study of identical twins. TCRdb recomputed calls from the 5' RACE reads with MiXCR, one row per CDR3 protein. In the table there are around 510,000 distinct CDR3 sequences, 13% to 15% of which are singletons. These data were also filed under a second study, of yellow fever vaccine responses in identical twins.

Material: CD4+ T cells sorted from blood. The receptor set was obtained from a young woman in good health.

The chain is built from TRBV6-2 or TRBV6-3 and TRBJ2-5, with 10 bases matching TRBD2. Germline CDR1 MNHEY, CDR2 SVGEGT. The CDR3 length is 18 residues. With 7 bases clipped from V and 5 bases from J, the junction kept 19 bases outside the gene matches. Here the CDR3 reads CASTPHLAGELVAETQYF. CDR3 sequence (DNA): TGTGCCAGCACCCCCCATCTAGCGGGAGAATTAGTTGCGGAGACCCAGTACTTC.

This sequence joins TRBV19 and TRBJ2-3; 7 nucleotides match TRBD1. In germline, CDR1 is LNHDA, CDR2 SQIVND (reference sequence). V gave up 5 bases and J gave up 7 bases; unmatched junction bases: 9. CDR3 length equals 14 residues. The CDR3, as DNA: TGTGCCAGTAGTGAGACAGGGCCCAGAAATACGCAGTATTTT. Translated, it gives CASSETGPRNTQYF.

This chain links TRBV20-1 with TRBJ2-7; no clear D gene. V lost 4 bases and J lost 5, with 9 bases in between. There are 11 residues in the CDR3. From germline, CDR1 is DFQATT and CDR2 SNEGSKA (reference sequence). The CDR3 here is CSATMMDEQYF. The DNA of the CDR3 is TGCAGTGCTACGATGATGGACGAGCAGTACTTC.

Ten or more counts support this clonotype. This chain's CDR3 is CASKQREGLYNEQFF. CDR3 in DNA: TGTGCCAGCAAACAGCGGGAGGGCCTCTACAATGAGCAGTTCTTC. The V call is TRBV7-2, the J call TRBJ2-1, with 10 bases lining up with TRBD2. The CDR3 length is 15 residues. After removal of 7 bases from V and 3 bases from J, the junction contained 6 bases not matched to a gene. Germline values: CDR1 SGHTA, CDR2 FQGNSA.

The chain is built from TRBV7-2 and TRBJ2-1; tentative D call: TRBD2 (5 bases). V lost 8 bases and J 2 bases, leaving 10 bases between the germline ends. The CDR3 sequence is 13 residues long. Looked up from germline, CDR1 is SGHTA and CDR2 is FQGNSA. The CDR3 DNA sequence: TGTGCCAGCTCCCGGAGGCCCTACAATGAGCAGTTCTTC. Protein sequence: CASSRRPYNEQFF.

Only a few counts were recorded for this clonotype. The gene calls are TRBV2 and TRBJ2-2; D perhaps matches TRBD1 (6 bases). Germline V gives CDR1 SNHLY, CDR2 FYNNEI. Trimming took off 6 bases at V and 7 bases at J, with 15 bases between the two ends. This CDR3 has 14 amino acids. The CDR3 region has the DNA TGTGCCAGCAGACGGGCTGGGGGCTACGGGGAGCTGTTTTTT. Translated: CASRRAGGYGELFF.

This clonotype was seen more than once but under ten times. The chain employs TRBV11-2 and TRBJ2-1, with 14 bases lining up with TRBD2. There are 18 residues in the CDR3. The germline V gene has CDR1 SGHAT and CDR2 FQNNGV. V lost 2 bases and J lost 0; bases outside the gene matches: 3. The CDR3 reads CASSLRTSGGHSYNEQFF. CDR3 coding DNA: TGTGCCAGCAGCTTAAGGACTAGCGGGGGGCACTCCTACAATGAGCAGTTCTTC.

This clonotype was detected ten times or more. The chain has TRBV7-2 and TRBJ2-1; no clear D gene. The CDR3 covers 14 residues. Germline V CDR1 and CDR2: SGHTA, FQGNSA. Trimming cost V 5 bases and J 5 bases, with 13 bases left between them. The CDR3 sequence: CASSPRTTNNEQFF. CDR3 bases: TGTGCCAGCAGCCCCCGAACTACTAACAATGAGCAGTTCTTC.

The CDR3 DNA reads TGTGCCATCGGCAGGGAGAACACTGAAGCTTTCTTT. It is translated as CAIGRENTEAFF. The chain couples TRBV10-3 to TRBJ1-1; tentative D call: TRBD1 (5 bases). Trimming removed 8 bases from V and 1 base from J, with 8 bases in between. From germline, CDR1 is ENHRY and CDR2 SYGVKD. The CDR3 consists of 12 residues.

Ten or more counts support this clonotype. The rearrangement joins TRBV20-1 to TRBJ2-7, with 8 bases lining up with TRBD1. The CDR3 is 12 amino acids. The ends lost 2 bases at V and 6 bases at J; junction bases unmatched: 3. The V gene's germline CDR1 is DFQATT and CDR2 SNEGSKA (reference sequence). Here the CDR3 DNA reads TGCAGTGCTAGAATACAGGGGGGCGAGCAGTACTTC. This translates into CSARIQGGEQYF.

This clonotype was seen a handful of times. The J gene is TRBJ2-3, the V gene TRBV6-2 or TRBV6-3; a weak D match, TRBD2 (5 bases). V lost 10 bases and J lost 2, with 10 bases in between. This CDR3 has 12 amino acids. Germline V lookup: CDR1 MNHEY, CDR2 SVGEGT. CDR3 DNA: TGTGCCACCGGAGGCCCCACAGATACGCAGTATTTT. Its translation is CATGGPTDTQYF.

The gene calls are TRBV27 and TRBJ2-7; the D gene is possibly TRBD1 (5 bases). The length of the CDR3 is 14 residues. Trimming cost V 4 bases and J 2 bases, with 12 bases left between them. The V gene's germline CDR1 is MNHEY and CDR2 SMNVEV (reference sequence). The DNA for the CDR3 is TGTGCCAGCAGTTCTCTCGACAGCCCCTACGAGCAGTACTTC. Amino acids: CASSSLDSPYEQYF.

This clonotype was counted many times. V and J are TRBV7-2 and TRBJ2-1; D remains ambiguous. The CDR3 covers 15 residues. In germline, CDR1 is SGHTA, CDR2 FQGNSA. V lost 4 bases, J lost 0 bases, and 10 bases lay in between. The CDR3 nucleotides read TGTGCCAGCAGCTCCTTCGGATCCTCCTACAATGAGCAGTTCTTC. Its translation: CASSSFGSSYNEQFF.

This clonotype appeared a single time. CDR3 bases: TGTGCCAGCAGCCCCCGCAGGCCCAACGTCGAGACCCAGTACTTC. Its translation is CASSPRRPNVETQYF. V is TRBV5-6 and J is TRBJ2-5; D is uncertain. With 4 bases removed from V and 5 bases from J, the gap between germline ends came to 18 bases. The germline V gene encodes CDR1 SGHDT and CDR2 YYEEEE. CDR3 length equals 15 residues.

This clonotype was seen a few times. V and J are TRBV12-3 or TRBV12-4 and TRBJ2-2; D possibly matches TRBD1 or TRBD2 (5 bases each). The CDR3 contains 16 residues. The V and J ends lost 6 bases and 0 bases respectively, with 14 bases between them. CDR3 coding DNA: TGTGCCAGCAGCTTACGGGGACCAACGAACACCGGGGAGCTGTTTTTT. As protein: CASSLRGPTNTGELFF.

In its sample, this clonotype was seen a few times. The chain is built from TRBV20-1 and TRBJ2-7; weak D call: TRBD1 (5 bases). CDR3 length: 11 residues. The V gene's germline CDR1 is DFQATT and CDR2 SNEGSKA (reference sequence). Between the trimmed V and J ends, which lost 4 bases and 2 bases, there was a span of 6 bases. CDR3 bases: TGCAGTGCTAAGGGGACCTACGAGCAGTACTTC. Encoded protein: CSAKGTYEQYF.

A few counts support this clonotype. The J gene is TRBJ2-7, the V gene TRBV2, with TRBD2 matching over 7 bases. This CDR3 has 13 residues. V shed 7 bases, J shed 7 bases, and the junction held 10 bases outside the gene matches. CDR1 and CDR2 from the germline V gene are SNHLY and FYNNEI. The CDR3 coding sequence is TGTGCCAGCAACCTAAACCTGGGGGGGGAGCAGTACTTC. It specifies CASNLNLGGEQYF.

The chain links TRBV5-1 to TRBJ2-5, with D unclear. Trimming shortened V by 1 base and J by 2 bases, and 15 bases separated the two germline ends. Germline V lookup: CDR1 SGHRS, CDR2 YFSETQ. This CDR3 has 16 amino acids. This CDR3 reads CASSLNTDGPQETQYF. DNA for the CDR3: TGCGCCAGCAGCTTGAATACGGACGGACCTCAAGAGACCCAGTACTTC.

Only one count was recorded for this clonotype. The chain is built from TRBV6-1 and TRBJ1-1; tentatively, D is TRBD1 (5 bases). This CDR3 is built from 14 residues. CDR1 is MNHNS, CDR2 SASEGT, per germline. Trimming removed 4 bases from V and 3 bases from J, with 12 bases in between. The DNA for the CDR3 is TGTGCCAGCAGTGCAGACTGGGGGTACACTGAAGCTTTCTTT. Translating it yields CASSADWGYTEAFF.

This clonotype has just a few counts. The chain links TRBV6-2 or TRBV6-3 to TRBJ1-1; the match to TRBD1 covers 9 bases. The CDR3 is made up of 14 amino acids. Germline loops: CDR1 MNHEY, CDR2 SVGEGT. Losses at the gene ends were 5 bases for V and 1 base for J; bases not matched to a gene: 2. The CDR3 protein is CASSDRGTNTEAFF. The DNA of the CDR3 is TGTGCCAGCAGTGACAGGGGGACGAACACTGAAGCTTTCTTT.

This clonotype turned up a few times. This rearrangement joins TRBV25-1 to TRBJ2-5; D is unresolved. The CDR3 is 14 residues long. In germline, CDR1 is MGHDK, CDR2 SYGVNS. V was clipped by 1 base and J by 5 bases, with 11 bases between them. In nucleotides, the CDR3 is TGTGCCAGCAGTGAATCAGATGGTATGGAGACCCAGTACTTC. It codes for CASSESDGMETQYF.